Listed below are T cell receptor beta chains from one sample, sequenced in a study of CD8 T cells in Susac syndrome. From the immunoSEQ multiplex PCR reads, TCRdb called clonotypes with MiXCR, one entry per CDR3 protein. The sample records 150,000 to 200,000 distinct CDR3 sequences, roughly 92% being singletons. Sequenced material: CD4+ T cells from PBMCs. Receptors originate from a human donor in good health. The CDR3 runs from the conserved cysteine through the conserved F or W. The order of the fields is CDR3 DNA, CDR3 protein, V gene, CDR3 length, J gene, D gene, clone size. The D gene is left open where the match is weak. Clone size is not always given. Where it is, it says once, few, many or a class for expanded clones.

cdr3_nt: TGTGCCAGCAGCTTCACCGGGACAGGGACCTACGAGCAGTACTTC; cdr3_aa: CASSFTGTGTYEQYF; v_call: TRBV11-1; cdr3_length: 15; j_call: TRBJ2-7; d_call: TRBD1; clone_size: -
cdr3_nt: TGTGCCAGCAGCTTTTATCAGGGTGTGGACACTGAAGCTTTCTTT; cdr3_aa: CASSFYQGVDTEAFF; v_call: TRBV5-4; cdr3_length: 15; j_call: TRBJ1-1; d_call: -; clone_size: once
cdr3_nt: TGCAGTGCTAACCTAGACAGTTTCAATCAGCCCCAGCATTTT; cdr3_aa: CSANLDSFNQPQHF; v_call: TRBV20-1; cdr3_length: 14; j_call: TRBJ1-5; d_call: -; clone_size: -
cdr3_nt: TGTGCCAGCTCAGCAAACCCGGGACAGGTATTTACTAGCACAGATACGCAGTATTTT; cdr3_aa: CASSANPGQVFTSTDTQYF; v_call: TRBV18; cdr3_length: 19; j_call: TRBJ2-3; d_call: TRBD1; clone_size: -
cdr3_nt: TGTGCCAGCAGCTTAGCGCGCGGGAACCAGTCACCCCTCCACTTT; cdr3_aa: CASSLARGNQSPLHF; v_call: TRBV7-2; cdr3_length: 15; j_call: TRBJ1-6; d_call: -; clone_size: -
cdr3_nt: TGTGCCAGCAGTGAATGGGACAGGGACTACGAGCAGTACTTC; cdr3_aa: CASSEWDRDYEQYF; v_call: TRBV6-1; cdr3_length: 14; j_call: TRBJ2-7; d_call: TRBD1; clone_size: -
cdr3_nt: TGTGCCAGTAGTTCGACAGGGTACGATTCACCCCTCCACTTT; cdr3_aa: CASSSTGYDSPLHF; v_call: TRBV19; cdr3_length: 14; j_call: TRBJ1-6; d_call: TRBD1; clone_size: -
cdr3_nt: TGCGCCAGCAGCTCCGGGGACAATGAGCAGTTCTTC; cdr3_aa: CASSSGDNEQFF; v_call: TRBV5-1; cdr3_length: 12; j_call: TRBJ2-1; d_call: -; clone_size: -
cdr3_nt: TGTGCCAGCAGCCAGGACAGGGAGTACGAGCAGTACTTC; cdr3_aa: CASSQDREYEQYF; v_call: TRBV5-6; cdr3_length: 13; j_call: TRBJ2-7; d_call: TRBD1; clone_size: -
cdr3_nt: TGCGCCAGCAGCTTGAAGGGACAGCAGAACACTGAAGCTTTCTTT; cdr3_aa: CASSLKGQQNTEAFF; v_call: TRBV5-1; cdr3_length: 15; j_call: TRBJ1-1; d_call: TRBD1; clone_size: -
cdr3_nt: TGCAGTGCTCCCCCGACAGATACGCAGTATTTT; cdr3_aa: CSAPPTDTQYF; v_call: TRBV20-1; cdr3_length: 11; j_call: TRBJ2-3; d_call: -; clone_size: -
cdr3_nt: TGTGCCAGCAGCCAAGGGGTCGGAAGCAATCAGCCCCAGCATTTT; cdr3_aa: CASSQGVGSNQPQHF; v_call: TRBV3-1; cdr3_length: 15; j_call: TRBJ1-5; d_call: -; clone_size: -
cdr3_nt: TGCGCCAGCCGCGAATATTACGAGCAGTACTTC; cdr3_aa: CASREYYEQYF; v_call: TRBV5-1; cdr3_length: 11; j_call: TRBJ2-7; d_call: -; clone_size: -
cdr3_nt: TGTGCCATCAACTCCGGGACTGAGACCTACGAGCAGTACTTC; cdr3_aa: CAINSGTETYEQYF; v_call: TRBV10-3; cdr3_length: 14; j_call: TRBJ2-7; d_call: -; clone_size: -
cdr3_nt: TGTGCCAGCAGCCACGGCCGCGTGGTCGGAAAGACCCAGTACTTC; cdr3_aa: CASSHGRVVGKTQYF; v_call: TRBV7-2; cdr3_length: 15; j_call: TRBJ2-5; d_call: -; clone_size: -
cdr3_nt: TGTGCCAGCAGACTAAGCGGGGGGTCCTACAATGAGCAGTTCTTC; cdr3_aa: CASRLSGGSYNEQFF; v_call: TRBV6-2/TRBV6-3; cdr3_length: 15; j_call: TRBJ2-1; d_call: TRBD2; clone_size: -
cdr3_nt: TGTGCCACCCTTCCGGCAGGGGGGTATGAGCAGTTCTTC; cdr3_aa: CATLPAGGYEQFF; v_call: TRBV2; cdr3_length: 13; j_call: TRBJ2-1; d_call: -; clone_size: -
cdr3_nt: TGTGCCAGCAGCTTAGAGTATAGGTCCGGACAGCCTATTACCTACGAGCAGTACTTC; cdr3_aa: CASSLEYRSGQPITYEQYF; v_call: TRBV7-8; cdr3_length: 19; j_call: TRBJ2-7; d_call: -; clone_size: -
cdr3_nt: TGTGCCAGCAGCGTACACAGGGGAGGGGAGCTGTTTTTT; cdr3_aa: CASSVHRGGELFF; v_call: TRBV3-1; cdr3_length: 13; j_call: TRBJ2-2; d_call: TRBD1; clone_size: -
cdr3_nt: TGTGCCAGCAGCTTGGGGACTAGCGGAGATCAGTACTTC; cdr3_aa: CASSLGTSGDQYF; v_call: TRBV7-6; cdr3_length: 13; j_call: TRBJ2-5; d_call: TRBD2; clone_size: -
cdr3_nt: TGTGCCAGCAGGCTCGACCTTAATTCACCCCTCCACTTT; cdr3_aa: CASRLDLNSPLHF; v_call: TRBV28; cdr3_length: 13; j_call: TRBJ1-6; d_call: -; clone_size: -
cdr3_nt: TGTGCCAGCTCACCAGGAGGGGACGGGACCCAGTACTTC; cdr3_aa: CASSPGGDGTQYF; v_call: TRBV18; cdr3_length: 13; j_call: TRBJ2-5; d_call: -; clone_size: few
cdr3_nt: TGCGCCAGCAGCGATCACCTTCCGGGACAGGGGACAAACATTCAGTACTTC; cdr3_aa: CASSDHLPGQGTNIQYF; v_call: TRBV5-1; cdr3_length: 17; j_call: TRBJ2-4; d_call: TRBD1; clone_size: -
cdr3_nt: TGTGCCAGTAAGGGAAGGACCAGTGAGCAGTTCTTC; cdr3_aa: CASKGRTSEQFF; v_call: TRBV19; cdr3_length: 12; j_call: TRBJ2-1; d_call: -; clone_size: -
cdr3_nt: TGTGCCAGCAGTGGTGGACATCTGAACACTGAAGCTTTCTTT; cdr3_aa: CASSGGHLNTEAFF; v_call: TRBV6-2/TRBV6-3; cdr3_length: 14; j_call: TRBJ1-1; d_call: -; clone_size: -
cdr3_nt: TGTGCCAGCAGCCCAACCCTCGGACTAGTCCCAGATACGCAGTATTTT; cdr3_aa: CASSPTLGLVPDTQYF; v_call: TRBV7-3; cdr3_length: 16; j_call: TRBJ2-3; d_call: TRBD2; clone_size: -
cdr3_nt: TGTGCCAGCAGTGCGGACAGGATGGAAGCTTTCTTT; cdr3_aa: CASSADRMEAFF; v_call: TRBV2; cdr3_length: 12; j_call: TRBJ1-1; d_call: TRBD1; clone_size: -
cdr3_nt: TGTGCCAGCAGCGTTTCCGGACAGGGGGCAGATACGCAGTATTTT; cdr3_aa: CASSVSGQGADTQYF; v_call: TRBV9; cdr3_length: 15; j_call: TRBJ2-3; d_call: TRBD1; clone_size: -
cdr3_nt: TGTGCCAGCAGTGCCTCGGGAGAGAGGGGCATTTCCTACAATTCACCCCTCCACTTT; cdr3_aa: CASSASGERGISYNSPLHF; v_call: TRBV6-1; cdr3_length: 19; j_call: TRBJ1-6; d_call: -; clone_size: -
cdr3_nt: TGCAGTTCCTCGGACAATGAGCAGTTCTTC; cdr3_aa: CSSSDNEQFF; v_call: TRBV20-1; cdr3_length: 10; j_call: TRBJ2-1; d_call: -; clone_size: -
cdr3_nt: TGTGCCAGCAGCGCAGGGTTCGGGGAGCTGTTTTTT; cdr3_aa: CASSAGFGELFF; v_call: TRBV7-2; cdr3_length: 12; j_call: TRBJ2-2; d_call: -; clone_size: -
cdr3_nt: TGTGCCAGCAGTGAAAACTTCGACAGTTCACCCCTCCACTTT; cdr3_aa: CASSENFDSSPLHF; v_call: TRBV2; cdr3_length: 14; j_call: TRBJ1-6; d_call: -; clone_size: -
cdr3_nt: TGTGCCAGCTCACCGAGCAGGATGAACACTGAAGCTTTCTTT; cdr3_aa: CASSPSRMNTEAFF; v_call: TRBV18; cdr3_length: 14; j_call: TRBJ1-1; d_call: -; clone_size: once
cdr3_nt: TGTGCCAGCAGCTCCCGGGACAGGGTTGCAGATACGCAGTATTTT; cdr3_aa: CASSSRDRVADTQYF; v_call: TRBV5-4; cdr3_length: 15; j_call: TRBJ2-3; d_call: TRBD1; clone_size: -
cdr3_nt: TGTGCCAGCAGCTTGGACCCAGGGTTCAATCAGCCCCAGCATTTT; cdr3_aa: CASSLDPGFNQPQHF; v_call: TRBV5-4; cdr3_length: 15; j_call: TRBJ1-5; d_call: -; clone_size: -
cdr3_nt: TGTGCCAGCAGCCTACAGGGGAACACTGAAGCTTTCTTT; cdr3_aa: CASSLQGNTEAFF; v_call: TRBV7-9; cdr3_length: 13; j_call: TRBJ1-1; d_call: -; clone_size: few
cdr3_nt: TGTGCCAGCCCACCCCTCAGCGGGGCCACTGAAGCTTTCTTT; cdr3_aa: CASPPLSGATEAFF; v_call: TRBV28; cdr3_length: 14; j_call: TRBJ1-1; d_call: -; clone_size: -
cdr3_nt: TGTGCCAGCAAGGGACAGGGAATTGCCGGGGAGCTGTTTTTT; cdr3_aa: CASKGQGIAGELFF; v_call: TRBV14; cdr3_length: 14; j_call: TRBJ2-2; d_call: TRBD1; clone_size: once
cdr3_nt: TGTGCCAGCAGCCATGTATCCGGGACAGGTTCTTTCTTGAGCTCTGGGGCCAACGTCCTGACTTTC; cdr3_aa: CASSHVSGTGSFLSSGANVLTF; v_call: TRBV3-1; cdr3_length: 22; j_call: TRBJ2-6; d_call: TRBD1; clone_size: -
cdr3_nt: TGCGCCAGCAGCCTCCTAGCGGGGGGCGCAGATACGCAGTATTTT; cdr3_aa: CASSLLAGGADTQYF; v_call: TRBV4-3; cdr3_length: 15; j_call: TRBJ2-3; d_call: TRBD2; clone_size: -
cdr3_nt: TGCAGCGTTTCTGTAGGGACAGGGTTCAATGAGCAGTTCTTC; cdr3_aa: CSVSVGTGFNEQFF; v_call: TRBV29-1; cdr3_length: 14; j_call: TRBJ2-1; d_call: TRBD1; clone_size: -
cdr3_nt: TGTGCCAGCAGTCGAAACAGCAATCAGCCCCAGCATTTT; cdr3_aa: CASSRNSNQPQHF; v_call: TRBV6-5; cdr3_length: 13; j_call: TRBJ1-5; d_call: -; clone_size: -
cdr3_nt: TGTGCCTGGAGTGTACAGGGATGGGAGCAGTACTTC; cdr3_aa: CAWSVQGWEQYF; v_call: TRBV30; cdr3_length: 12; j_call: TRBJ2-7; d_call: -; clone_size: -
cdr3_nt: TGTGCCAGCAGCTTAGCAGCTTTAGCTACAGATACGCAGTATTTT; cdr3_aa: CASSLAALATDTQYF; v_call: TRBV7-2; cdr3_length: 15; j_call: TRBJ2-3; d_call: -; clone_size: -
cdr3_nt: TGTGCCAGCAGCCCCCGGGACAGGGTGGAAGCTTTCTTT; cdr3_aa: CASSPRDRVEAFF; v_call: TRBV7-9; cdr3_length: 13; j_call: TRBJ1-1; d_call: TRBD1; clone_size: once
cdr3_nt: TGTGCCAGCAGGTCCGACAGGGGCCAGCAGTACTTC; cdr3_aa: CASRSDRGQQYF; v_call: TRBV12-3/TRBV12-4; cdr3_length: 12; j_call: TRBJ2-7; d_call: TRBD1; clone_size: -
cdr3_nt: TGTGCCAGCAGTTTATGGGGGGCCAAAAACATTCAGTACTTC; cdr3_aa: CASSLWGAKNIQYF; v_call: TRBV28; cdr3_length: 14; j_call: TRBJ2-4; d_call: -; clone_size: -
cdr3_nt: TGCAGCGTTCTAACAGGGGTCGAGCAGTACTTC; cdr3_aa: CSVLTGVEQYF; v_call: TRBV29-1; cdr3_length: 11; j_call: TRBJ2-7; d_call: TRBD1; clone_size: -
cdr3_nt: TGTGCCAACAGTGGGGTCAGCACAGACCCGTACGAGCAGTACTTC; cdr3_aa: CANSGVSTDPYEQYF; v_call: TRBV10-3; cdr3_length: 15; j_call: TRBJ2-7; d_call: -; clone_size: -
cdr3_nt: TGTGCCAGCACCGGGGAAGCAGGGAATCAGCCCCAGCATTTT; cdr3_aa: CASTGEAGNQPQHF; v_call: TRBV7-9; cdr3_length: 14; j_call: TRBJ1-5; d_call: -; clone_size: -
cdr3_nt: TGTGCCAGCAGTTACTCACGGGGGACCCAAGAGACCCAGTACTTC; cdr3_aa: CASSYSRGTQETQYF; v_call: TRBV6-6; cdr3_length: 15; j_call: TRBJ2-5; d_call: -; clone_size: -
cdr3_nt: TGTGCCAGTAGTGTCGTGAGACTAGCTCACACCGGGGAGCTGTTTTTT; cdr3_aa: CASSVVRLAHTGELFF; v_call: TRBV19; cdr3_length: 16; j_call: TRBJ2-2; d_call: TRBD2; clone_size: once
cdr3_nt: TGTGCCAGCAGCCTAACAGGGAATAGCTATGGCTACACCTTC; cdr3_aa: CASSLTGNSYGYTF; v_call: TRBV7-9; cdr3_length: 14; j_call: TRBJ1-2; d_call: -; clone_size: -